The source of this TCR beta chain is a study of PD-1 blockade in classical Hodgkin lymphoma. Overall study results and limits: Prior therapy or disease activity may underlie the repertoire differences, whose causes remain undefined. Diversity in CD4+ TCRs, unlike that measured in CD8+ TCRs, had risen significantly by C4D1. As was reported, newly diagnosed patients showed lower baseline TCR diversity than healthy donors did.

This clone was detected only a few times. Its antigen is currently unknown. Each of the patients experienced relapse following autologous stem cell transplantation, and their brentuximab vedotin exposure differed. TCRdb keeps only in-frame clones here, not all; method: immunoSEQ multiplex PCR. This table holds 20,000 to 25,000 clones, more than 75% found once. The TCR originated in a human donor with classical Hodgkin lymphoma. The sequencing used peripheral blood mononuclear cells (PBMCs), collected at baseline.

The CDR3 spells CASSQVSVRSGANVLTF. CDR3 nucleotides: TGCGCCAGCAGCCAAGTGTCAGTAAGATCGGGGGCCAACGTCCTGACTTTC. The gene calls are TRBV4-1 and TRBJ2-6; no clear D. V shed 1 base and J shed 4 bases, with 14 bases lying between them. Germline V gene lookup returns CDR1 MGHRA and CDR2 YSYEKL. CDR3 size: 17 residues.